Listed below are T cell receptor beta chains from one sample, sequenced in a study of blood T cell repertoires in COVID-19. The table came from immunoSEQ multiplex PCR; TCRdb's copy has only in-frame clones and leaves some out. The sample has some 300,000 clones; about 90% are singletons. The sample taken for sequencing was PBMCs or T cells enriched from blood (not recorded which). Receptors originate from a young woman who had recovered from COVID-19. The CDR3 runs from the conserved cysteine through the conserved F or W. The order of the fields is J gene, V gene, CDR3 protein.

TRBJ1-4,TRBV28,CASSRTGGAEKLFF
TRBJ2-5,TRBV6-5,CASSYLRFGGVETQYF
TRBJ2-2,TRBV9,CASSPTGAGELFF
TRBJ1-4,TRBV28,CASSFAGTGERLFF
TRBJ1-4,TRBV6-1,CASSEPGGPNEELFF
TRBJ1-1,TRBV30,CAWSLDRGNMNTEAFF
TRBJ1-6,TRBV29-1,CSVSDRVNSPLHF
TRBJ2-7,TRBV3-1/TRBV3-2,CASRPRGVTYEQYF
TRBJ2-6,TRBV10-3,CAITLQPLGQGVNSGANVLTF
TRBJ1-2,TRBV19,CASTSAGPRGYTF
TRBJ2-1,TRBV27,CASSPIGSGNEQFF
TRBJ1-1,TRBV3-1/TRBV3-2,CASSRGQVNTEAFF
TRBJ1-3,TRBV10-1,CASRGPGDTIYF
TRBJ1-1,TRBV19,CASRPPGQGGTEAFF
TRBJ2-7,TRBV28,CASSSYGTGDEQYF
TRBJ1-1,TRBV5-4,CASSPRRGSNTEAFF
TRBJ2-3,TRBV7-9,CASSLVGGVRNTQYF
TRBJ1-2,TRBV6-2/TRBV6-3,CASSLTGQGNYGYTF
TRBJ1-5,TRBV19,CASSEGTGGLPLSPQHF
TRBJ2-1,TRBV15,CATSRPREDEQFF
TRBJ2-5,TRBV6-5,CASSPVGTQYF
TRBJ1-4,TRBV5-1,CASSLDSATNEKLFF
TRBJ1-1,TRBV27,CASRPGQGTPHTEAFF
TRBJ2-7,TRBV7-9,CASSNTDRGSRLEQYF
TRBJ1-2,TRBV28,CASSIPGAIVHGYTF
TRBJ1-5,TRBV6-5,CASSPEVASNQPQHF
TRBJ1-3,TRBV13,CASSSGFYDGNTIYF